This T cell receptor beta chain is from a study of blood T cell repertoires in COVID-19 (dated by TCRdb to 2019 to 2021). Background on the whole study: Samples covering the acute and convalescent phases of COVID-19 were provided by collaborators in the United States, Italy and Spain. The material from the prospective study consisted of cDNA or gDNA derived from T cells, B-cell-depleted T cells, or PBMCs. Deeply sampled blood TCRbeta repertoires from subjects exposed to, actively infected with, or recovered from COVID-19 were included in the dataset. The repertoires were released in a freely available public database meant as a resource for research on the immune response to SARS-CoV-2. The samples were drawn from the first 160 participants of the ongoing ImmuneRACE study and from about 1,200 subjects provided by 6 global collaborators. The sample metadata nearly always contained a de-identified subject ID, COVID-19 status, age in years and sex. Where HLA class I and class II types were available, the types were taken from metadata supplied by the sample provider, not from assay-based typing. Study-wide findings and limitations: The amount of clinical and demographic metadata varied by source and participant and was provided uncurated.

Of note for this clone: Its cognate antigen has yet to be identified. The sample holds no much larger clone one base away, and base qualities are not on file.

Whole blood was collected in K2EDTA tubes by collaborating institutions according to the institutions' own protocols. For TCRbeta analysis, collaborators shipped samples as frozen whole blood, isolated PBMCs, or DNA extracted from either of those sample types. TCRbeta CDR3 regions were amplified from genomic DNA using the immunoSEQ Assay, a bias-controlled multiplex PCR. The authors' pipeline ran thus. Within the assay, amplification of reference gene primers was used to estimate how many nucleated cells each sample contained. To quantify the absolute abundance of each unique TCRbeta CDR3 rearrangement, sequence reads were collapsed and filtered. Productive Simpson clonality was computed per sample as the square root of Simpson's diversity index over productive rearrangements. TCRdb took this table from immuneACCESS and kept in-frame rearrangements with V and J called. Such tables lack part of the clones; where checked against another copy, unresolved V genes explain under half of the gap, and the rest is unexplained. V, J and clone size are taken as reported in that table, and D and trimming were inferred from the DNA itself. Recorded for this sample are about 150,000 clones; around 80% of them occurred a single time. 38% of the sample is held by the ten biggest clonotypes.

Sample: peripheral blood. The clonotype was recovered from a human donor in a cohort sampled during active COVID-19.

For the CDR3, the sequence is CASSYRGGGAQNEQFF. The nucleotide sequence is given as TGTGCCAGCTCCTATCGTGGCGGGGGGGCTCAGAATGAGCAGTTCTTC. This chain is built from TRBV27 and TRBJ2-1; 9 middle bases align to TRBD2. The germline V gene (reference sequence) specifies MNHEY as CDR1 and SMNVEV as CDR2. The CDR3 contains 16 residues, cysteine and phenylalanine counted. Just the 48-base CDR3 DNA is kept, in frame starting at base 1. Compared with germline, V lacks 8 bases and J lacks 7 bases; bases without a gene match: 15.